The source of this T cell receptor (beta chain) is a study of T cell responses to AZD1222 COVID-19 vaccine. Overall study context: Second-dose intervals near 4 or 12 weeks were combined.

Study conclusions and caveats: Vaccine-associated CD4 TCRs spanned spike, dominant at 160-218 and 743-854. Clonal diversity was possibly underestimated, and white British individuals and females predominated among donors.

Remarks on this clone: Its cognate antigen is unknown.

Germline CDR1 MDHEN, CDR2 SYDVKM. V lost 7 bases to trimming and J lost 4 bases; unmatched junction nucleotides: 12. This CDR3 region has 16 residues. Clones were sequenced by immunoSEQ multiplex PCR, and TCRdb holds only the in-frame ones, with some missing. The sample has more than 100,000 clones, about 92% seen once; the top ten hold 4% to 5.5%. The source material was peripheral blood, sampled on day 0 of AZD1222 vaccination. This receptor was taken from an adult in good health. The chain carries TRBV28 and TRBJ2-7; 11 nucleotides align to TRBD1. CDR3 sequence reads: CASTLGGQGAGYEQYF. DNA of the CDR3: TGTGCCAGCACCCTGGGCGGACAGGGGGCGGGATACGAGCAGTACTTC.